These 27 T cell receptor beta chains originate from one sample sequenced in a study of T-cell memory formation after mild COVID-19. Each CDR3 protein is one row after TCRdb ran MiXCR on the 5' RACE reads. The sample contains about 500,000 distinct CDR3 sequences, about a fifth of which appear only once. Sample: PBMCs or a T cell subset sorted from them (not recorded which). The receptors derive from an adult woman who had mild COVID-19 (a few samples of this study predate the infection). Cell type and time point are not known.

The chain recombines TRBV11-2 with TRBJ1-2; no definite D call. Germline loops: CDR1 SGHAT, CDR2 FQNNGV. This CDR3 comprises 13 residues. V was cut by 6 bases and J by 5 bases, with 13 bases left in between. CDR3 region: CASRPNTEYGYTF. The CDR3 nucleotides are TGTGCCAGCAGGCCAAACACCGAGTATGGCTACACCTTC.

V and J are TRBV5-1 and TRBJ2-1; 16 positions agree with TRBD2. With 0 bases clipped from V and 8 bases from J, the junction kept 5 bases outside the gene matches. The CDR3 runs to 17 residues. Germline CDR1 and CDR2: SGHRS and YFSETQ. The CDR3 is CASSLAGTSGRVDEQFF. The CDR3 DNA follows: TGCGCCAGCAGCTTGGCTGGGACTAGCGGGAGGGTAGATGAGCAGTTCTTC.

This clonotype was found a few times. The chain employs TRBV7-2 and TRBJ2-3; the match to TRBD2 covers 8 bases. With 4 bases clipped from V and 15 bases from J, the junction kept 9 bases outside the gene matches. Germline loops: CDR1 SGHTA, CDR2 FQGNSA. The CDR3 totals 12 residues. The CDR3 DNA reads TGTGCCAGCAGCTCCCCGGGACTAGGAGCTTATTTT. It codes for CASSSPGLGAYF.

In its sample, this clonotype was seen a few times. This rearrangement joins TRBV29-1 to TRBJ2-1, with 7 positions matching TRBD2. CDR3 length: 15 residues. Germline CDR1 is SQVTM and CDR2 is ANQGSEA. V was clipped by 7 bases and J by 2 bases; unmatched bases: 11. CDR3 DNA: TGCAGCGCTTTGCTAGGGGAGGGCCCCTACAATGAGCAGTTCTTC. As protein: CSALLGEGPYNEQFF.

Concerning this clonotype: A much larger clone differs by one base, so this may be a read error. V and J are TRBV9 and TRBJ2-7; D gene ambiguous. This CDR3 has 10 residues. Trimming removed 6 bases from V and 5 bases from J, with 6 bases in between. Looked up from germline, CDR1 is SGDLS and CDR2 is YYNGEE. The CDR3 DNA sequence: TGTGCCAGCATGAGCCACGAGCAGTACTTC. It is translated as CASMSHEQYF. Complete variable domain (other parts from reference TRBV9 and TRBJ2-7): DSGVTQTPKHLITATGQRVTLRCSPRSGDLSVYWYQQSLDQGLQFLIQYYNGEERAKGNILERFSAQQFPDLHSELNLSSLELGDSALYFCASMSHEQYFGPGTRLTVT.

This clonotype was seen more than once but under ten times. The CDR3 DNA follows: TGTGCCAGCAGTCCACAGGGGGCCAACGAGCAGTACTTC. It codes for CASSPQGANEQYF. The chain has TRBV7-9 and TRBJ2-7, with 9 bases matching TRBD1. Trimming took 6 bases from V and 5 from J; bases not matched to a gene: 5. The V gene's germline CDR1 is SEHNR and CDR2 FQNEAQ (reference sequence). This CDR3 is 13 amino acids long.

The chain joins TRBV20-1 to TRBJ2-5; tentative D call: TRBD2 (6 bases). The CDR3 is made up of 14 amino acids. CDR1 is DFQATT and CDR2 is SNEGSKA in the germline V gene (reference sequence). The V end was cut by 2 bases, the J end by 0 bases, with 10 bases between. Written as DNA, the CDR3 is TGCAGTGCTAGAAGTGGGGGGTACCAAGAGACCCAGTACTTC. This sequence encodes CSARSGGYQETQYF.

This clonotype was recorded at least ten times. The chain is built from TRBV20-1 and TRBJ2-1; 8 bases align to TRBD1. The germline V gene encodes CDR1 DFQATT and CDR2 SNEGSKA (reference sequence). Trimming removed 3 bases from V and 5 bases from J; junction bases left unmatched: 9. The CDR3 totals 15 residues. CDR3 region: CSASNRGRHDNEQFF. DNA of the CDR3: TGCAGTGCTAGCAACAGGGGGAGGCACGACAATGAGCAGTTCTTC.

V is TRBV6-6 and J is TRBJ1-1; no clear D gene. The germline V and J ends were trimmed by 2 bases and 1 base, with 5 bases remaining between them. The V gene's germline CDR1 is MNHNY and CDR2 SVGAGI (reference sequence). There are 13 residues in the CDR3. DNA for the CDR3: TGTGCCAGCAGTTACGGTGAGAACACTGAAGCTTTCTTT. Protein product: CASSYGENTEAFF.

This chain links TRBV3-1 with TRBJ1-2; D gene unclear. CDR3 size: 16 residues. Germline CDR1 and CDR2: LGHDT and YNNKEL (reference sequence). Trimming removed 1 base from V and 4 bases from J, with 16 bases in between. The CDR3 DNA reads as TGTGCCAGCAGCCAAGGGCTCATGGCGGCCGGCTATGGCTACACCTTC. It is translated as CASSQGLMAAGYGYTF.

The chain uses TRBV4-1 and TRBJ1-1; 8 nucleotides agree with TRBD1. The CDR3 runs 15 residues. V lost 2 bases and J lost 3; bases outside the gene matches: 5. Germline V gene data show CDR1 as MGHRA and CDR2 as YSYEKL. For the CDR3, the DNA is TGCGCCAGCAGCCAATCGGACAGGGCGCACACTGAAGCTTTCTTT. Translating it yields CASSQSDRAHTEAFF.

This chain links TRBV5-1 with TRBJ2-6; D uncertain. V lost 0 bases, J lost 1 base, and 8 bases lay in between. CDR3 length: 16 amino acids. Per germline, CDR1 SGHRS and CDR2 YFSETQ. The CDR3 loop is CASSLGVISGANVLTF. The CDR3 nucleotides read TGCGCCAGCAGCTTGGGGGTAATATCTGGGGCCAACGTCCTGACTTTC.

This clonotype was counted between two and nine times. The rearrangement uses TRBV12-3 or TRBV12-4 and TRBJ2-3, with a possible D match to TRBD1 (6 bases). With 2 bases removed from V and 0 bases from J, the gap between germline ends came to 9 bases. The CDR3 covers 15 residues. The DNA of the CDR3 is TGTGCCAGCAGTTTACCAGGGGCTAGCACAGATACGCAGTATTTT. It specifies CASSLPGASTDTQYF.

This clonotype was counted many times. The rearrangement joins TRBV27 to TRBJ2-7; TRBD2 aligns across 8 bases. Germline trimming cut 1 base from V and 1 base from J; bases unmatched to any gene: 3. This CDR3 is 15 amino acids long. Per the germline V gene, CDR1 is MNHEY and CDR2 is SMNVEV (reference sequence). The CDR3 DNA reads as TGTGCCAGCAGTTTATTAGCGGGGTCTTCCTACGAGCAGTACTTC. This translates into CASSLLAGSSYEQYF.

The V call is TRBV6-5, the J call TRBJ2-7; D is ambiguous. This CDR3 is 16 amino acids long. Germline CDR1 and CDR2: MNHEY and SVGAGI. The germline V and J ends were trimmed by 5 bases and 1 base, with 18 bases remaining between them. In DNA form, the CDR3 reads TGTGCCAGCAGTCTTACTCAGGTTCACGTTTCCTACGAGCAGTACTTC. Its translation: CASSLTQVHVSYEQYF.

The V and J genes are TRBV27 and TRBJ2-1; D may be TRBD1 or TRBD2 (5 bases each). CDR3 size: 15 residues. Per the germline V gene, CDR1 is MNHEY and CDR2 is SMNVEV (reference sequence). The V and J ends lost 6 bases and 7 bases respectively, with 19 bases between them. The CDR3 reads CASRGALRAFNEQFF. The CDR3 region has the DNA TGTGCCAGCAGAGGGGCACTGAGGGCTTTTAATGAGCAGTTCTTC.

This clonotype showed up just a few times. The chain recombines TRBV6-5 with TRBJ2-7; D might be TRBD1 or TRBD2, each matching 5 bases. CDR1 and CDR2 (germline): MNHEY, SVGAGI. V gave up 1 base and J gave up 2 bases, with 12 bases separating them. The CDR3 length is 15 residues. CDR3 region: CASSYWAVGAYEQYF. In nucleotides, the CDR3 is TGTGCCAGCAGTTACTGGGCCGTGGGGGCCTACGAGCAGTACTTC.

This chain joins TRBV9 and TRBJ2-2, with a tentative D call TRBD1 (5 bases). The CDR3 has 18 residues. Per the germline V gene, CDR1 is SGDLS and CDR2 is YYNGEE. The V end lost 7 bases, the J end lost 1 base, and 23 bases lay between the germline ends. The CDR3 DNA reads as TGTGCCAGCGGAATTAGGAGAAATGGGGCGGTGAACACCGGGGAGCTGTTTTTT. As protein: CASGIRRNGAVNTGELFF.

This chain connects TRBV10-3 to TRBJ1-2; D possibly corresponds to TRBD1 (6 bases). The CDR3 covers 13 residues. The germline V and J ends were trimmed by 6 bases and 4 bases, with 12 bases remaining between them. Germline V lookup: CDR1 ENHRY, CDR2 SYGVKD. The CDR3 sequence is CAISRGESYGYTF. CDR3 sequence (DNA): TGTGCCATCAGCAGGGGTGAGAGCTATGGCTACACCTTC.

The V and J genes are TRBV5-1 and TRBJ1-1; D is perhaps TRBD1 (6 bases). Trimming left V 4 bases short and J 3 bases short, with 13 bases between. The CDR3 loop spans 14 amino acids. Germline CDR1 reads SGHRS; CDR2 reads YFSETQ. CDR3 nucleotides: TGCGCCAGCAGCCCGGGGGCAGGGCACACTGAAGCTTTCTTT. Translation gives CASSPGAGHTEAFF.

A few counts support this clonotype. This chain links TRBV20-1 with TRBJ2-2; D is unclear. Between the trimmed V and J ends, which lost 4 bases and 4 bases, there was a span of 10 bases. Germline V gene sequence: CDR1 DFQATT, CDR2 SNEGSKA (reference sequence). This CDR3 region has 13 residues. The chain's CDR3 is CSANTPATGELFF. In DNA form, the CDR3 reads TGCAGTGCTAATACGCCGGCCACCGGGGAGCTGTTTTTT.

CDR3 coding DNA: TGTGCCAGCAGTTTAGGGGGGAGCCTAACCCAAGAGACCCAGTACTTC. This translates into CASSLGGSLTQETQYF. This chain connects TRBV12-3 or TRBV12-4 to TRBJ2-5; D is perhaps TRBD1 or TRBD2 (5 bases each). Trimming pared 1 base from V and 1 base from J, leaving 13 bases between. CDR3 length: 16 amino acids.

This clonotype was picked up a small number of times. The CDR3 loop reads CASIASGSGQGLTGELFF. DNA of the CDR3: TGTGCCAGCATCGCGAGTGGTTCGGGACAGGGGCTCACCGGGGAGCTGTTTTTT. This sequence joins TRBV21-1 and TRBJ2-2; the D call TRBD1 from the table was never checked on the DNA. TRBV21-1 is an annotated pseudogene. The CDR3 runs to 18 residues.

The CDR3 here is CASSESFGVANTGELFF. The CDR3 DNA reads as TGTGCCAGCAGTGAATCGTTCGGCGTGGCGAACACCGGGGAGCTGTTTTTT. The chain is built from TRBV25-1 and TRBJ2-2, with D uncertain. The CDR3 runs to 17 residues. CDR1 and CDR2 from the germline V gene are MGHDK and SYGVNS. The V end lost 1 base, the J end lost 0 bases, and 12 bases lay between the germline ends.

The chain uses TRBV5-1 and TRBJ2-7; D is perhaps TRBD2 (5 bases). The CDR3 is made up of 14 amino acids. Germline assignment: CDR1 SGHRS and CDR2 YFSETQ. The germline V and J ends were trimmed by 3 bases and 3 bases, with 13 bases remaining between them. CDR3: CASSSWTGNYEQYF. The CDR3 bases are TGCGCCAGCAGCTCCTGGACGGGGAACTACGAGCAGTACTTC.

The rearrangement joins TRBV7-9 to TRBJ2-1; the match to TRBD2 covers 10 bases. Per germline, CDR1 SEHNR and CDR2 FQNEAQ (reference sequence). V lost 3 bases and J lost 3; bases outside the gene matches: 14. The CDR3 has 19 amino acids. This CDR3 reads CASSFSGLAARGGYNEQFF. DNA of the CDR3: TGTGCCAGCAGCTTTTCAGGACTAGCGGCTCGAGGTGGCTACAATGAGCAGTTCTTC.

Only a few counts were recorded for this clonotype. The V call is TRBV7-9, the J call TRBJ2-5; TRBD1 aligns across 8 bases. The CDR3 covers 18 residues. J lost 3 bases, V lost 5 bases, and 17 bases had no gene match. Per germline, CDR1 SEHNR and CDR2 FQNEAQ (reference sequence). CDR3 nucleotide sequence: TGTGCCAGCAGCGTAAGCCGGGACAGGTTTCGAGGCGAAGAGACCCAGTACTTC. Encoded protein: CASSVSRDRFRGEETQYF.